This T cell receptor beta chain was profiled in a study of cytomegalovirus exposure and HLA in healthy donors. Study-wide results and limits: Rarity held for most TCR sequences, but there were some public TCRs that occurred in many donors. Several of the most significant clusters appeared, in a later analysis, to be linked to common viral pathogens. Diagnosis of cytomegalovirus status made by the classifier reportedly showed high specificity and sensitivity. A cluster of highly shared sequence variants was likely a sequencing artifact.

CDR3 length: 15 residues. V was clipped by 0 bases and J by 8 bases, with 16 bases between them. Germline CDR1 is LGHNA and CDR2 is YSLEER. The PCR had 60 Vbeta and 13 Jbeta primers. Sequenced by immunoSEQ multiplex PCR; TCRdb stores in-frame clones only, minus some. The sample shows about 110,000 clones, about two thirds of them seen only once. As to this clone: The antigen is unknown.

The source is a woman between 35 and 50 years old in good health and CMV-seropositive. V usage is TRBV4-3 and J usage is TRBJ1-2; no clear D. Material: PBMCs. This CDR3 is CASSQEQSGVGGYTF. DNA of the CDR3: TGCGCCAGCAGCCAAGAACAGAGCGGGGTTGGCGGCTACACCTTC.